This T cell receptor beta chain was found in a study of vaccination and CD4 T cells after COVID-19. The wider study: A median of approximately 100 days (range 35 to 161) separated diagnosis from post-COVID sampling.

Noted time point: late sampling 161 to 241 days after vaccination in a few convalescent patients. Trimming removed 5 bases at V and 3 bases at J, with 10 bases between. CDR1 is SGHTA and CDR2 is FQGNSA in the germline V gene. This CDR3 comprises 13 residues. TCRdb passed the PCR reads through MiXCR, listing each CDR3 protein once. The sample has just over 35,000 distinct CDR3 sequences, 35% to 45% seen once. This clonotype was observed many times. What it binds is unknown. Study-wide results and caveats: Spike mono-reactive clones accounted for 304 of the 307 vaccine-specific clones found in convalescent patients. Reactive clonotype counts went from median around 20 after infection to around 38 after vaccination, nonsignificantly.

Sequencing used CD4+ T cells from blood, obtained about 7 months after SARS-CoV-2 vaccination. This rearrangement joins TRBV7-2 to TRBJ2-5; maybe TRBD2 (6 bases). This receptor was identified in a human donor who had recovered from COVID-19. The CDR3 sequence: CASSPTGEETQYF. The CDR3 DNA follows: TGTGCCAGCAGCCCCACGGGAGAAGAGACCCAGTACTTC. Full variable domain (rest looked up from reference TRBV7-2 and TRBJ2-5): GAGVSQSPSNKVTEKGKDVELRCDPISGHTALYWYRQSLGQGLEFLIYFQGNSAPDKSGLPSDRFSAERTGGSVSTLTIQRTQQEDSAVYLCASSPTGEETQYFGPGTRLLVL.